The 22 T cell receptor beta chains below were found in one sample sequenced in a study of CXCR3-negative and CXCR3-positive naive CD8 T cells (dated by TCRdb to about 2019). Reads for this sample came from a NextSeq 550. The Human TCR Profiling Kit (MiLaboratory) was used to prepare UMI-labeled 5' RACE TRB cDNA libraries. Each CDR3 protein sequence appears as one entry after TCRdb reprocessed the reads, and no DNA is included. The sample table gives around 24,000 distinct CDR3 sequences. In total, the top ten clones hold around 4% of the sample. Sequenced sample: naive CXCR3- CD8+ T cells from blood. The cell subset or site label, as the study defines it: CD45RO-CCR7+CD27+CD95- naive CD8+ T cells lacking CXCR3 (TNR3-). Receptor source: a human donor in good health. Some clones in this sample may be carry-over from other donors' samples.

This chain joins TRBV4-3 and TRBJ2-1. This CDR3 comprises 14 residues. Germline V gives CDR1 LGHNA, CDR2 YSLEER. The CDR3 sequence is CASTSSVGYNEQFF.

V and J are TRBV7-3 and TRBJ2-1. This CDR3 contains 12 residues. Germline assignment: CDR1 SGHTA and CDR2 FQGTGA. The CDR3 reads CASSLRSYEQFF.

The chain joins TRBV7-2 to TRBJ2-3. This CDR3 contains 12 residues. Germline V lookup: CDR1 SGHTA, CDR2 FQGNSA. CDR3: CASSLVADTQYF.

This chain uses TRBV5-1 with TRBJ2-1; TCRdb's D gene call, TRBD1, goes unchecked for lack of DNA. CDR1 SGHRS and CDR2 YFSETQ come from the germline V gene. This CDR3 comprises 22 residues. CDR3 in amino acids: CASSSPPPGQLILSFSHNEQFF.

J is TRBJ1-1 and V is TRBV14. This CDR3 contains 14 residues. Germline V gives CDR1 SGHDN, CDR2 FVKESK. CDR3 in amino acids: CASSQDYGNTEAFF.

V is TRBV7-9 and J is TRBJ2-7. The CDR3 contains 15 residues. Germline V gives CDR1 SEHNR, CDR2 FQNEAQ (reference sequence). This chain's CDR3 is CASSLRVEGYYEQYF.

CDR3 loop: CASSSRTGTEAFF. V is TRBV28 and J is TRBJ1-1; TCRdb calls TRBD1, which cannot be checked without DNA. This CDR3 spans 13 amino acids. Germline V gene data show CDR1 as MDHEN and CDR2 as SYDVKM.

V and J are TRBV20-1 and TRBJ1-1. Per germline, CDR1 DFQATT and CDR2 SNEGSKA (reference sequence). CDR3 size: 13 residues. CDR3 residues: CSARDSGITEAFF.

The gene calls are TRBV5-1 and TRBJ2-3. The CDR3 consists of 16 residues. Germline CDR1 and CDR2: SGHRS and YFSETQ. CDR3 residues: CACRYGEIRSTDTQYF.

The V call is TRBV27, the J call TRBJ2-1; TCRdb lists TRBD2, though no DNA is available to test this call. The germline CDR1 and CDR2 sequences are MNHEY and SMNVEV (reference sequence). This CDR3 spans 15 amino acids. CDR3 sequence: CASSSGTSGINEQFF.

The chain joins TRBV14 to TRBJ2-1; the TCRdb call, TRBD2, lacks DNA for checking. Germline CDR1 SGHDN, CDR2 FVKESK. The CDR3 contains 21 residues. CDR3 region: CASSQGPQLAGGPYSYNEQFF.

V and J are TRBV29-1 and TRBJ1-1; the TCRdb call, TRBD1, lacks DNA for checking. This CDR3 comprises 12 residues. CDR1 is SQVTM and CDR2 is ANQGSEA in the germline V gene. This CDR3 is CSAAGLNTEAFF.

The chain is built from TRBV6-5 and TRBJ2-7. Germline values: CDR1 MNHEY, CDR2 SVGAGI. There are 14 residues in the CDR3. CDR3: CASSYGQAAYEQYF.

J is TRBJ2-7 and V is TRBV29-1; TCRdb calls TRBD1, which cannot be checked without DNA. CDR1 SQVTM and CDR2 ANQGSEA come from the germline V gene. The CDR3 loop spans 13 amino acids. CDR3 sequence: CSVGDSSTYEQYF.

The chain carries TRBV28 and TRBJ2-2. CDR3 size: 15 residues. Germline V lookup: CDR1 MDHEN, CDR2 SYDVKM. CDR3 sequence reads: CASSLRTTGPGELFF.

This sequence joins TRBV6-2 or TRBV6-3 and TRBJ1-3. Per the germline V gene, CDR1 is MNHEY and CDR2 is SVGEGT. The CDR3 runs 16 residues. This CDR3 is CASSYAQPDAGNTIYF.

The CDR3 region is CSARDPRSYEQYF. The chain joins TRBV20-1 to TRBJ2-7. Per the germline V gene, CDR1 is DFQATT and CDR2 is SNEGSKA (reference sequence). This CDR3 is built from 13 residues.

The chain is built from TRBV4-1 and TRBJ1-1; TCRdb proposes TRBD1, but this gene call is untestable without DNA. The CDR3 runs to 14 residues. CDR1 and CDR2 from the germline V gene are MGHRA and YSYEKL. CDR3 region: CASSRPYRDTEAFF.

The chain links TRBV30 to TRBJ2-7. The CDR3 runs to 11 residues. Germline V gene lookup returns CDR1 GTSNPN and CDR2 SVGIG (reference sequence). CDR3: CAWSVGYEQYF.

The CDR3: CASSPGGAGTSYNEQFF. This chain joins TRBV7-7 and TRBJ2-1; checking the TCRdb D call of TRBD1 is not possible without DNA. CDR3 size: 17 residues. Germline V gene data show CDR1 as SSHAT and CDR2 as FNYEAQ (reference sequence).

The chain carries TRBV2 and TRBJ2-1. Per the germline V gene, CDR1 is SNHLY and CDR2 is FYNNEI. The CDR3 extends over 15 amino acids. CDR3: CASSQNVASYNEQFF.

The chain carries TRBV5-1 and TRBJ2-5; TCRdb indicates TRBD1, and absent DNA this call remains unverified. In germline, CDR1 is SGHRS, CDR2 YFSETQ. CDR3 size: 16 residues. CDR3 sequence reads: CASSLGFVAGGETQYF.